The 21 T cell receptor beta chains listed next were all sequenced from one sample in a study of T cell clonality in common variable immunodeficiency (dated by TCRdb to about 2015). Libraries came from the immunoSEQ multiplex PCR assay. The immuneACCESS repertoire file appears here via TCRdb, limited to in-frame rearrangements. These files lack a portion of the clones; in checked studies, under half of the deficit traces to unresolved V genes, and the cause of the others is not known. This sample includes approximately 40,000 clones, and none of them was observed just once. The ten largest clones add up to about 9.4% of the sample. Sequencing input: peripheral blood mononuclear cells. The receptors shown here come from a person between 18 and 75 years old in good health.

This clone was observed a few times. Sequencing ends 3 residues short of the CDR3 end; the germline J gene provides the rest. The chain combines TRBV20-1 with TRBJ2-1; TRBD2 matches at 12 bases. The CDR3 extends over 14 amino acids. V lost 1 base and J lost 7; bases outside the gene matches: 2. From germline, CDR1 is DFQATT and CDR2 SNEGSKA (reference sequence). The CDR3 sequence is CSARGLAGVNEQFF. The covered CDR3 bases are TGCAGTGCTAGAGGACTAGCGGGAGTGAATGAG.

This clone has ten or more counts. The read finishes 3 residues shy of the CDR3 end, and the germline J gene is used to complete it. This sequence joins TRBV12-3 or TRBV12-4 and TRBJ2-1; D unclear. V lost 7 bases and J 1 base, leaving 11 bases between the germline ends. This CDR3 contains 14 residues. CDR3 DNA (partial): TGTGCCAGCATCCCCGAGGTGTCCTACAATGAG. Its protein is CASIPEVSYNE. The complete CDR3 reads CASIPEVSYNEQFF.

This clone has at least ten counts. The junction differs from germline at one of its ends, possibly a read error. Sequencing ends 3 residues short of the CDR3 end; the germline J gene provides the rest. This rearrangement joins TRBV7-7 to TRBJ2-1, with D perhaps matching TRBD1 (5 bases). The CDR3 consists of 13 residues. Germline V gene lookup returns CDR1 SSHAT and CDR2 FNYEAQ (reference sequence). The covered CDR3 bases are TGTGCTAGCAGCCCCGACAGCTACAATGAG. Amino acid sequence: CASSPDSYNE. The CDR3 as a whole reads CASSPDSYNEQFF.

This clone was seen at least ten times. Sequencing ends 3 residues short of the CDR3 end; the germline J gene provides the rest. The J gene is TRBJ2-5, the V gene TRBV20-1, with 9 bases aligning to TRBD2. The CDR3 sequence is 15 residues long. Germline values: CDR1 DFQATT, CDR2 SNEGSKA (reference sequence). The J segment lost 4 bases and the V segment lost 4 bases, leaving 10 bases of the junction unmatched. The part of the CDR3 DNA that was read is TGCAGTGCTATGTTGGCGGGGGGGCCGCGAGAGACC. Its protein product is CSAMLAGGPRET. The entire CDR3 protein reads CSAMLAGGPRETQYF.

This clone was recorded many times. The CDR3 end is not reached by the read, which stops 3 residues before it; the germline J gene fills it in. The J gene is TRBJ1-6, the V gene TRBV20-1; 9 bases map to TRBD1. From germline, CDR1 is DFQATT and CDR2 SNEGSKA (reference sequence). The junction had 8 bases not matched to a gene; V was cut back by 5 bases and J by 9 bases. This CDR3 contains 14 residues. Incomplete CDR3 DNA: TGCAGTGCTGGGACAGGGAATATAATTTCACCC. It is translated as CSAGTGNIISP. From start to end, the CDR3 is CSAGTGNIISPLHF.

At least ten counts were recorded for this clone. The read stops 3 residues short of the end of the CDR3; the missing end is completed from the germline J gene. J is TRBJ2-7 and V is TRBV19, with a possible D match to TRBD2 (7 bases). The germline V and J ends were trimmed by 6 bases and 6 bases, with 15 bases remaining between them. CDR3 size: 13 residues. Germline CDR1 is LNHDA and CDR2 is SQIVND (reference sequence). The CDR3 bases that were read are TGTGCCAGTAGGCCCTGGGGGGGGCTCGAG. Translation gives CASRPWGGLE. The full CDR3 protein reads CASRPWGGLEQYF.

For this clone: The read ends 3 residues early relative to the CDR3; the germline J gene fills the gap. The V and J genes are TRBV7-6 and TRBJ2-7; 8 bases align to TRBD2. The CDR3 runs 16 residues. Trimming cost V 4 bases and J 4 bases; bases outside gene matches: 12. CDR1 and CDR2 from the germline V gene are SGHVS and FNYEAQ. CDR3 DNA (partial): TGTGCCAGCAGCTCCGGGCTGGGACTAGGAATTTACGAG. As protein: CASSSGLGLGIYE. The whole CDR3 is CASSSGLGLGIYEQYF.

This clone has a count of ten or more. The read stops 3 residues short of the end of the CDR3; the missing end is completed from the germline J gene. The chain combines TRBV5-1 with TRBJ2-5; D is unresolved. The CDR3 runs to 13 residues. The germline gives CDR1 SGHRS, CDR2 YFSETQ. V was pared by 1 base and J by 2 bases, with 6 bases between. CDR3 amino acids: CASSLTVQETQYF. The covered CDR3 bases are TGCGCCAGCAGCTTGACAGTTCAAGAGACC.

This clone came up many times. From the germline J gene comes the end of the CDR3, since the read stops 3 residues before it. The chain uses TRBV20-1 and TRBJ1-1; D possibly corresponds to TRBD1 (5 bases). CDR3 length: 13 amino acids. Germline-derived CDR1 and CDR2 are DFQATT and SNEGSKA (reference sequence). V was pared by 3 bases and J by 4 bases, with 12 bases between. The chain's CDR3 is CSASAGPLTEAFF. The part of the CDR3 DNA that was read is TGCAGTGCTAGCGCAGGGCCTCTCACTGAA.

A remark on this clone: The CDR3 end is not reached by the read, which stops 3 residues before it; the germline J gene fills it in. The chain combines TRBV19 with TRBJ1-6; 7 bases line up with TRBD1. CDR1 is LNHDA and CDR2 is SQIVND in the germline V gene (reference sequence). The CDR3 is made up of 14 amino acids. Trimming at V came to 5 bases and at J to 6 bases, leaving 4 bases not matched to a gene. The DNA read from the CDR3 is TGTGCCAGTAGTCTAGGGGGCCCTAATTCACCC. It encodes CASSLGGPNSP. The full CDR3 protein reads CASSLGGPNSPLHF.

The table lists this clone with many counts. The read falls 3 residues short of the CDR3 end, and the missing part is taken from the germline J gene. The chain combines TRBV7-2 with TRBJ1-2; D may be TRBD1 (5 bases). The CDR3 has 14 residues. Trimming left V 4 bases short and J 0 bases short, with 9 bases between. Germline V gene sequence: CDR1 SGHTA, CDR2 FQGNSA. CDR3 in amino acids: CASSSRGANYGYTF. The DNA read from the CDR3 is TGTGCCAGCAGCTCCCGGGGGGCTAACTATGGC. The full variable domain, completed using reference TRBV7-2 and TRBJ1-2, is GAGVSQSPSNKVTEKGKDVELRCDPISGHTALYWYRQSLGQGLEFLIYFQGNSAPDKSGLPSDRFSAERTGGSVSTLTIQRTQQEDSAVYLCASSSRGANYGYTFGSGTRLTVV.

In its sample, this clone was seen many times. The read is 3 residues too short to cover the CDR3 end, so that end is filled in from the germline J gene. The chain employs TRBV20-1 and TRBJ2-1; perhaps TRBD2 as D (6 bases). With 0 bases removed from V and 3 bases from J, the gap between germline ends came to 12 bases. Germline CDR1 and CDR2: DFQATT and SNEGSKA (reference sequence). The CDR3 runs 15 residues. The chain's CDR3 is CSARDPGSGYNEQFF. CDR3 DNA (partial): TGCAGTGCTAGAGATCCAGGTAGCGGCTACAATGAG.

The sample holds many counts of this clone. Read data end 3 residues before the CDR3 end; the end is taken from the germline J gene. The chain is built from TRBV19 and TRBJ1-1, with no clear D. Germline lookup yields CDR1 LNHDA and CDR2 SQIVND (reference sequence). The germline V and J ends were trimmed by 3 bases and 1 base, with 9 bases remaining between them. This CDR3 region has 14 residues. The CDR3 region is CASSILLANTEAFF. The sequenced CDR3 bases are TGTGCCAGTAGTATTCTCTTGGCGAACACTGAA.

This clone was found many times. The sequence runs out 3 residues before the end of the CDR3; the remainder is reconstructed from the germline J gene. V and J are TRBV19 and TRBJ1-2, with 9 bases aligning to TRBD1. Losses at the gene ends were 7 bases for V and 0 bases for J; bases not matched to a gene: 6. Germline V gives CDR1 LNHDA, CDR2 SQIVND (reference sequence). The CDR3 extends over 15 amino acids. Partial CDR3 DNA: TGTGCCAGTAACGTACAGGGGGCGGCTAACTATGGC. Translated: CASNVQGAANYG. The complete CDR3 protein is CASNVQGAANYGYTF.

This clone was found many times. Read data end 3 residues before the CDR3 end; the end is taken from the germline J gene. The V call is TRBV20-1, the J call TRBJ2-7, with a possible D match to TRBD1 (5 bases). V lost 7 bases, J lost 2 bases, and 9 bases lay in between. The length of the CDR3 is 11 residues. The germline gives CDR1 DFQATT, CDR2 SNEGSKA (reference sequence). CDR3 sequence reads: CSGDRAYEQYF. The CDR3 DNA, read in part, is TGCAGTGGAGACAGAGCCTACGAG.

Many counts were recorded for this clone. The read ends 3 residues before the CDR3 terminus; that terminus is restored from the germline J gene. The gene calls are TRBV2 and TRBJ1-2; TRBD1 matches at 7 bases. V shed 4 bases and J 5 bases; nucleotides not matched to a gene: 4. Germline V gene data show CDR1 as SNHLY and CDR2 as FYNNEI. The CDR3 extends over 13 amino acids. The CDR3 DNA, read in part, is TGTGCCAGCAGTGGACAGGGAAGGTATGGC. Encoded protein: CASSGQGRYG. The CDR3, in full, reads CASSGQGRYGYTF. The full variable domain, its missing parts supplied by reference TRBV2 and TRBJ1-2, is EPEVTQTPSHQVTQMGQEVILRCVPISNHLYFYWYRQILGQKVEFLVSFYNNEISEKSEIFDDQFSVERPDGSNFTLKIRSTKLEDSAMYFCASSGQGRYGYTFGSGTRLTVV.

This clone occurred many times. The sequenced fragment ends 3 residues before the CDR3 boundary, so the rest is inferred from the germline J gene. The chain combines TRBV7-2 with TRBJ2-7; TRBD1 or TRBD2 may be the D gene (6 bases each). The CDR3 is 15 residues long. Germline V gene sequence: CDR1 SGHTA, CDR2 FQGNSA. V was pared by 1 base and J by 1 base, with 11 bases between. The CDR3 DNA, read in part, is TGTGCCAGCAGCTTAGGCGGGACAAGATCCTACGAG. Amino acids: CASSLGGTRSYE. The CDR3 in its entirety is CASSLGGTRSYEQYF.

The sample holds many counts of this clone. The read terminates 3 residues before the CDR3 end, so the remaining end is supplied by the germline J gene. V is TRBV14 and J is TRBJ2-3; D unresolved. With 4 bases removed from V and 3 bases from J, the gap between germline ends came to 8 bases. The germline gives CDR1 SGHDN, CDR2 FVKESK. The CDR3 extends over 13 amino acids. This CDR3 is CASSLSLTDTQYF. The sequenced CDR3 bases are TGTGCCAGCAGCCTGTCCCTTACAGATACG.

This clone was seen many times. The DNA read from the CDR3 is TGTGCCAGCAGCGTACATATAGCGGCCCGGACAGATACG. Amino acid sequence: CASSVHIAARTDT. The CDR3 in full is CASSVHIAARTDTQYF. The V call is TRBV9, the J call TRBJ2-3; possibly TRBD2 for D (6 bases). The CDR3 is cut off 3 residues early in the read; its end comes from the germline J gene. CDR1 SGDLS and CDR2 YYNGEE come from the germline V gene. The CDR3 sequence is 16 residues long. V was trimmed by 1 base and J by 3 bases, leaving 15 bases between them.

Ten or more counts support this clone. The read gets to within 3 residues of the CDR3 end, and the germline J gene fills in the rest. The chain employs TRBV5-4 and TRBJ1-1, with TRBD1 matching 12 bases. V was clipped by 4 bases and J by 2 bases; unmatched bases: 6. Germline V gene sequence: CDR1 SGHNT, CDR2 YYREEE (reference sequence). CDR3 size: 16 residues. CDR3 in amino acids: CASSRGTGGDNTEAFF. The CDR3 DNA, read in part, is TGTGCCAGCAGCAGAGGGACAGGGGGCGACAACACTGAA. Based on the CDR3 plus reference TRBV5-4 and TRBJ1-1, the full variable domain is ETGVTQSPTHLIKTRGQQVTLRCSSQSGHNTVSWYQQALGQGPQFIFQYYREEENGRGNFPPRFSGLQFPNYSSELNVNALELDDSALYLCASSRGTGGDNTEAFFGQGTRLTVV.

This clone was seen at least ten times. The CDR3 extends 3 residues past the end of the read, so its final part is completed from the germline J gene. The chain recombines TRBV19 with TRBJ1-1, with 10 bases that match TRBD1. Germline V lookup: CDR1 LNHDA, CDR2 SQIVND (reference sequence). The CDR3 runs to 15 residues. J was trimmed by 0 bases and V by 6 bases; bases with no gene match: 4. The CDR3 bases that were read are TGTGCCAGTAGGGACAGGGGGGCGATGAACACTGAA. Its translation is CASRDRGAMNTE. The whole CDR3 reads CASRDRGAMNTEAFF.